The 16 T cell receptor beta chains given below trace back to one sample, sequenced in a study of T cells in Graves' hyperthyroidism and ophthalmopathy. The investigators amplified TCR beta CDR3 regions from RNA transcripts. A first-round RT-PCR of the TCR CDR3 used the HTBI primer set. One entry per CDR3 protein results from TCRdb running MiXCR on the multiplex PCR reads. In the table there are approximately 350,000 distinct CDR3 sequences, nearly 15% of which are singletons. The sample comprised blood. These receptors all stem from a woman in her sixties with Graves' ophthalmopathy.

The rearrangement links TRBV20-1 to TRBJ2-1; 10 nucleotides agree with TRBD2. V lost 6 bases to trimming and J lost 5 bases; unmatched junction nucleotides: 7. The CDR3 is made up of 14 amino acids. CDR1 and CDR2 from the germline V gene are DFQATT and SNEGSKA (reference sequence). Here the CDR3 DNA reads TGCAGTGCCAACCCGGGACTAGCGCACAATGAGCAGTTCTTC. Translated, it gives CSANPGLAHNEQFF.

This clonotype was seen ten or more times. The rearrangement links TRBV6-1 to TRBJ2-7, with 9 bases that match TRBD1. From germline, CDR1 is MNHNS and CDR2 SASEGT. V lost 3 bases to trimming and J lost 5 bases; unmatched junction nucleotides: 11. There are 16 residues in the CDR3. The CDR3 DNA reads as TGTGCCAGCAGTGACTTACCGGGACAGGGAAGGAACGAGCAGTACTTC. This sequence encodes CASSDLPGQGRNEQYF.

The table lists this clonotype with many counts. The chain employs TRBV3-1 and TRBJ1-6; D uncertain. Germline V gives CDR1 LGHDT, CDR2 YNNKEL (reference sequence). V lost 6 bases and J 14 bases, leaving 14 bases between the germline ends. This CDR3 has 12 residues. CDR3 in DNA: TGTGCCAGCAGAATTCCGGGCAGCGCCCTCCACTTT. Protein: CASRIPGSALHF.

This clonotype was detected ten times or more. The chain links TRBV30 to TRBJ1-1, with D uncertain. Germline CDR1 GTSNPN, CDR2 SVGIG (reference sequence). The CDR3 runs 14 residues. V was cut by 1 base and J by 0 bases, with 9 bases left in between. CDR3 loop: CAWSDGLLNTEAFF. The DNA for the CDR3 is TGTGCCTGGAGTGACGGACTTTTGAACACTGAAGCTTTCTTT.

This clonotype was seen repeatedly, ten times or more. The chain recombines TRBV11-2 with TRBJ1-4, with TRBD1 identical over 8 bases. This CDR3 comprises 16 residues. Germline assignment: CDR1 SGHAT and CDR2 FQNNGV. V was clipped by 5 bases and J by 6 bases; unmatched bases: 11. In DNA, the CDR3 is TGTGCCAGCAGCCCACGATTAACAGGGGGAGATGAAAAACTGTTTTTT. It specifies CASSPRLTGGDEKLFF.

This clonotype occurred many times. The chain carries TRBV9 and TRBJ2-7, with D perhaps given as TRBD1 or TRBD2 (5 bases each). The CDR3 covers 14 residues. Trimming pared 4 bases from V and 2 bases from J, leaving 13 bases between. Germline V CDR1 and CDR2: SGDLS, YYNGEE. The chain's CDR3 is CASSPGTAAYEQYF. Written as DNA, the CDR3 is TGTGCCAGCAGCCCCGGGACCGCCGCCTACGAGCAGTACTTC.

This clonotype was observed many times. This chain links TRBV12-3 or TRBV12-4 with TRBJ1-3; D perhaps matches TRBD1 (6 bases). The CDR3 spans 14 residues. Trimming cost V 6 bases and J 0 bases, with 9 bases left between them. CDR3 residues: CASRQGPSGNTIYF. CDR3 bases: TGTGCCAGCAGACAGGGTCCCTCTGGAAACACCATATATTTT.

This clonotype was counted at least ten times. V gene TRBV11-2 combines with J gene TRBJ2-6; D is perhaps TRBD1 (6 bases). The germline gives CDR1 SGHAT, CDR2 FQNNGV. This CDR3 is 17 amino acids long. The ends were cut back, 1 base at V and 3 bases at J, with 13 bases in the middle. The CDR3 spells CASSLVAGVIGANVLTF. CDR3 nucleotide sequence: TGTGCCAGCAGCTTAGTGGCAGGGGTTATTGGGGCCAACGTCCTGACTTTC.

This clonotype has a handful of counts. The V call is TRBV27, the J call TRBJ2-1, with 7 bases identical to TRBD2. V gave up 6 bases and J gave up 6 bases; unmatched junction bases: 8. The CDR3 runs 14 residues. Germline CDR1 is MNHEY and CDR2 is SMNVEV (reference sequence). The CDR3 reads CASSTLAFGNEQFF. The CDR3 DNA is TGTGCCAGCAGCACACTAGCGTTTGGCAATGAGCAGTTCTTC.

This clonotype showed up many times. This chain connects TRBV6-2 or TRBV6-3 to TRBJ2-7; D could derive from TRBD1 or TRBD2 (5 bases each). This CDR3 region has 12 residues. Trimming stripped 11 bases from V and 2 bases from J, with 13 bases between. The germline V gene encodes CDR1 MNHEY and CDR2 SVGEGT. The CDR3 region is CAGGKAAYEQYF. For the CDR3, the DNA is TGTGCCGGGGGAAAAGCCGCCTACGAGCAGTACTTC.

Regarding this clonotype: The junction departs from the called germline gene at one end, perhaps through a read error. V and J are TRBV6-1 and TRBJ2-3; D is perhaps TRBD2 (7 bases). The length of the CDR3 is 13 residues. The germline V gene encodes CDR1 MNHNS and CDR2 SASEGT. CDR3 region: CGSKRGGADTQYF. The CDR3 DNA follows: TGTGGCAGCAAGAGGGGGGGGGCAGATACGCAGTATTTT.

This clonotype was recorded at least ten times. The chain is built from TRBV12-5 and TRBJ2-1; D is possibly TRBD2 (6 bases). Germline assignment: CDR1 LGHNT and CDR2 FRNRAP. V was pared by 6 bases and J by 10 bases, with 16 bases between. CDR3 size: 13 residues. The CDR3 DNA follows: TGTGCTAGTGGCCGGGGACTGCAATGGGAGCAGTTCTTC. This encodes CASGRGLQWEQFF. Complete variable domain (other parts from reference TRBV12-5 and TRBJ2-1): DARVTQTPRHKVTEMGQEVTMRCQPILGHNTVFWYRQTMMQGLELLAYFRNRAPLDDSGMPKDRFSAEMPDATLATLKIQPSEPRDSAVYFCASGRGLQWEQFFGPGTRLTVL.

The chain uses TRBV19 and TRBJ1-5, with unresolved D. Trimming removed 6 bases from V and 1 base from J, with 13 bases in between. From germline, CDR1 is LNHDA and CDR2 SQIVND (reference sequence). This CDR3 has 15 residues. This CDR3 reads CASRSGGLSNQPQHF. CDR3 in DNA: TGTGCCAGTAGATCGGGTGGGTTGAGCAATCAGCCCCAGCATTTT. Drawing the rest from reference TRBV19 and TRBJ1-5, the complete variable domain is DGGITQSPKYLFRKEGQNVTLSCEQNLNHDAMYWYRQDPGQGLRLIYYSQIVNDFQKGDIAEGYSVSREKKESFPLTVTSAQKNPTAFYLCASRSGGLSNQPQHFGDGTRLSIL.

This clonotype was found many times. The chain employs TRBV20-1 and TRBJ2-3, with D perhaps matching TRBD2 (6 bases). Trimming pared 1 base from V and 0 bases from J, leaving 8 bases between. Germline values: CDR1 DFQATT, CDR2 SNEGSKA (reference sequence). The CDR3 spans 14 residues. The CDR3 spells CSARVAGSTDTQYF. CDR3 nucleotide sequence: TGCAGTGCTAGAGTGGCGGGGAGCACAGATACGCAGTATTTT.

V and J are TRBV12-3 or TRBV12-4 and TRBJ2-1; D is undetermined. The CDR3 consists of 13 residues. V shed 6 bases and J shed 5 bases, with 11 bases lying between them. This CDR3 reads CASSPGGHNEQFF. CDR3 nucleotide sequence: TGTGCCAGCAGCCCCGGCGGACACAATGAGCAGTTCTTC.

This clonotype was seen repeatedly, ten times or more. The chain joins TRBV13 to TRBJ1-1, with 8 bases identical to TRBD1. The CDR3 runs 16 residues. Germline CDR1 PRHDT, CDR2 FYEKMQ (reference sequence). The V and J ends lost 5 bases and 1 base, in that order; junction bases with no gene match: 9. In DNA, the CDR3 is TGTGCCAGCAGCCCGATTCCGGACAGGGAGAACACTGAAGCTTTCTTT. Protein: CASSPIPDRENTEAFF. The variable domain in full, with the rest retrieved from reference TRBV13 and TRBJ1-1, is AAGVIQSPRHLIKEKRETATLKCYPIPRHDTVYWYQQGPGQDPQFLISFYEKMQSDKGSIPDRFSAQQFSDYHSELNMSSLELGDSALYFCASSPIPDRENTEAFFGQGTRLTVV.